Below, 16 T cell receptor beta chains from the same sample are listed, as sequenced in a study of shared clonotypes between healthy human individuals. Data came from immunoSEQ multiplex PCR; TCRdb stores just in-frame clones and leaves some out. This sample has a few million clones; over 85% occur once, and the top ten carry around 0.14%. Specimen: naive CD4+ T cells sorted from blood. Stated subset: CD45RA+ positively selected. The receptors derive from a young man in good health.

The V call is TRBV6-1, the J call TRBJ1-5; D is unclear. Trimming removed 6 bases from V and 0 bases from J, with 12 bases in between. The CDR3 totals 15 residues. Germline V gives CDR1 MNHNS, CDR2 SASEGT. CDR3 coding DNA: TGTGCCAGCAGGCATTCCGTAGATAGCAATCAGCCCCAGCATTTT. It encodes CASRHSVDSNQPQHF.

The CDR3 loop is CASSETSGWKTQYF. The CDR3 DNA sequence: TGTGCCAGCAGTGAAACTAGCGGTTGGAAGACCCAGTACTTC. The gene calls are TRBV6-1 and TRBJ2-5; 8 positions match TRBD2. The ends lost 2 bases at V and 6 bases at J; junction bases unmatched: 5. The length of the CDR3 is 14 residues. Germline lookup yields CDR1 MNHNS and CDR2 SASEGT.

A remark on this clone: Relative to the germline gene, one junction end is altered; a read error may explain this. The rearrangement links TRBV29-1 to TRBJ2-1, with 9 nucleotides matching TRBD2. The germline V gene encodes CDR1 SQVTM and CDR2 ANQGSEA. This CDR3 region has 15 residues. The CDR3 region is CSVERGSLAGSLAIF. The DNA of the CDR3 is TGCAGCGTTGAGCGGGGGAGCCTAGCGGGGAGCCTTGCGATCTTC.

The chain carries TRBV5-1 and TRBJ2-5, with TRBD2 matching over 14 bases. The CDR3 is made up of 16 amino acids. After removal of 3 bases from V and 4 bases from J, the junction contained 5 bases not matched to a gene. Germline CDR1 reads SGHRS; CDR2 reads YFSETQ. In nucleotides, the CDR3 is TGCGCCAGCAGCTCCGGACTAGCGGGGGGAACAGAGACCCAGTACTTC. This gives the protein CASSSGLAGGTETQYF.

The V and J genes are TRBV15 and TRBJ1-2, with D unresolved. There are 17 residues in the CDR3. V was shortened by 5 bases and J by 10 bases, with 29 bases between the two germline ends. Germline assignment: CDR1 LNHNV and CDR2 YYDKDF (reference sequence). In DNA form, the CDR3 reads TGTGCCACCAGCGAGCCTGAAGGGCAGAACCCTGATGGAGCCTACACCTTC. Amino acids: CATSEPEGQNPDGAYTF.

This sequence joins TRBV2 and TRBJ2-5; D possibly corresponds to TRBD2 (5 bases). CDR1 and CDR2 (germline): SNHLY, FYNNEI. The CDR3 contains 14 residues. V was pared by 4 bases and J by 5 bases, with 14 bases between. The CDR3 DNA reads TGTGCCAGCAGTGCCCAGGCTTCGGGGGAGACCCAGTACTTC. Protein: CASSAQASGETQYF.

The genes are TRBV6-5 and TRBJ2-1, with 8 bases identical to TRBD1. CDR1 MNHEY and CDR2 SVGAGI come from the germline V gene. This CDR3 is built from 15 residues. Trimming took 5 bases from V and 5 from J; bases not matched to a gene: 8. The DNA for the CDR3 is TGTGCCAGCAGTACCCCCGGGACAGGTCACAATGAGCAGTTCTTC. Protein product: CASSTPGTGHNEQFF.

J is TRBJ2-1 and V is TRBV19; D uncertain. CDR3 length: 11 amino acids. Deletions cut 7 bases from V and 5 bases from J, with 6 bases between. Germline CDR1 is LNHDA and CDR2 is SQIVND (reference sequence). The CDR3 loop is CASMGNNEQFF. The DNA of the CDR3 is TGTGCCAGTATGGGAAACAATGAGCAGTTCTTC.

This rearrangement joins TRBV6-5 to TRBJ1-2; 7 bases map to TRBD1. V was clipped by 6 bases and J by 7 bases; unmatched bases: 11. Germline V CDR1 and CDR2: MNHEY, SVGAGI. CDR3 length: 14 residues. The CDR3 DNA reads TGTGCCAGCAGCCCCGCTCCAGGGGGTGGTGGCTACACCTTC. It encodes CASSPAPGGGGYTF.

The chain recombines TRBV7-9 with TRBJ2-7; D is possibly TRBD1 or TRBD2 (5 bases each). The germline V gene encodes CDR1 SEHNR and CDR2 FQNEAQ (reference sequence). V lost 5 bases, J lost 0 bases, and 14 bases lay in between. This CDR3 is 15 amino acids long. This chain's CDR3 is CASSIGDALSYEQYF. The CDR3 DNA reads TGTGCCAGCAGCATAGGGGACGCCCTCTCCTACGAGCAGTACTTC.

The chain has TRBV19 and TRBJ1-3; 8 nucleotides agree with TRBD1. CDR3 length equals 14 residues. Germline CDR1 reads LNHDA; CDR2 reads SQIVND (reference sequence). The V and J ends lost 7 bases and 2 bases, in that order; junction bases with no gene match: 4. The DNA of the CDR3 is TGTGCCAGTACCCAACAGGGGGCTGGAAACACCATATATTTT. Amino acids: CASTQQGAGNTIYF.

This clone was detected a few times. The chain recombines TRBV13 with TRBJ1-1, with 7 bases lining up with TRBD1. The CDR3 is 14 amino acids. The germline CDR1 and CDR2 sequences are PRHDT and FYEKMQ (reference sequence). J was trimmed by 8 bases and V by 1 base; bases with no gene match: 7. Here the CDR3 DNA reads TGTGCCAGCAGCTTAGTCGAGAGACAGGGAGAAGCTTTCTTT. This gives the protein CASSLVERQGEAFF.

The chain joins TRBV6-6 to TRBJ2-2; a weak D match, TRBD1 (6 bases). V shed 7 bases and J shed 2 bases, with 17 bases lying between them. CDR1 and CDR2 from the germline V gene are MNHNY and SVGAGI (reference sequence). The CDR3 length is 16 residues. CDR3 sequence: CASKGSDRRNTGELFF. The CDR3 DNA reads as TGTGCCAGCAAGGGCTCGGACAGACGCAACACCGGGGAGCTGTTTTTT.

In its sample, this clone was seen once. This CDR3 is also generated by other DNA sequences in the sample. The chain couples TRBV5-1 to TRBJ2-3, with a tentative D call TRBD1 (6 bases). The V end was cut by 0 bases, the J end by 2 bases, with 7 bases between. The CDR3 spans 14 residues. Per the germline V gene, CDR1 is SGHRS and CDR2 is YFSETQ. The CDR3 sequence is CASSLGTDTDTQYF. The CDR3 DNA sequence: TGCGCCAGCAGCTTGGGGACAGACACAGATACGCAGTATTTT.

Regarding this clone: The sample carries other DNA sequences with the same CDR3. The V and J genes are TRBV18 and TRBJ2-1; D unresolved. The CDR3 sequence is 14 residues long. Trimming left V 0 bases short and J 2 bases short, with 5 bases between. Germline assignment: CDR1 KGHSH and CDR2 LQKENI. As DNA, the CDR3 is TGTGCCAGCTCACCACCGAGTCCCTACAATGAGCAGTTCTTC. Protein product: CASSPPSPYNEQFF.

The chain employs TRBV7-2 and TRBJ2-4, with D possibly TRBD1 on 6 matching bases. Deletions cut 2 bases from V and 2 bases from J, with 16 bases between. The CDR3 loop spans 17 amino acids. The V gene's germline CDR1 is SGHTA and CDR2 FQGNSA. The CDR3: CASSLRPRQGTKNIQYF. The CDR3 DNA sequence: TGTGCCAGCAGCTTAAGGCCACGCCAGGGGACCAAAAACATTCAGTACTTC. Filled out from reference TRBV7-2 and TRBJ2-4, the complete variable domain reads GAGVSQSPSNKVTEKGKDVELRCDPISGHTALYWYRQSLGQGLEFLIYFQGNSAPDKSGLPSDRFSAERTGGSVSTLTIQRTQQEDSAVYLCASSLRPRQGTKNIQYFGAGTRLSVL.